This T cell receptor (beta chain) stems from a study of response to subunit inactivated influenza vaccine. TCRdb processed the RT-PCR reads anew with MiXCR; each CDR3 protein has one entry. The data hold 500,000 to 600,000 distinct CDR3 sequences, with roughly 15% observed a single time. This CDR3 contains 14 residues. Looked up from germline, CDR1 is SQVTM and CDR2 is ANQGSEA. V gave up 2 bases and J gave up 3 bases, with 13 bases separating them. This sequence joins TRBV29-1 and TRBJ2-5; D is undetermined. The clonotype comes from a man in his fifties who received an inactivated influenza vaccine. Specimen: PBMCs from blood, collected 11 to 12 days after vaccination. The DNA for the CDR3 is TGCAGCGTTGAAAGGTTAGCTTTGGAAGAGACCCAGTACTTC. It encodes CSVERLALEETQYF.